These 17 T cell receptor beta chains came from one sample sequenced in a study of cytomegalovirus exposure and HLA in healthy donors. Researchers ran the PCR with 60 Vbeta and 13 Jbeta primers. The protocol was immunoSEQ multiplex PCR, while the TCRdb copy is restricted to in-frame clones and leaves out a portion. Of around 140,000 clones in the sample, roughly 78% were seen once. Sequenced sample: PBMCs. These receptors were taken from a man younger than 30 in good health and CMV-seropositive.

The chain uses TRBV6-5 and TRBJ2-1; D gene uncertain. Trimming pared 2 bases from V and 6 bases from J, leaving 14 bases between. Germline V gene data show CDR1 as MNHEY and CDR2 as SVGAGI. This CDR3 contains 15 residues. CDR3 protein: CASSYIAFSSNEQFF. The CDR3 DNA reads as TGTGCCAGCAGTTACATCGCGTTCTCAAGCAATGAGCAGTTCTTC.

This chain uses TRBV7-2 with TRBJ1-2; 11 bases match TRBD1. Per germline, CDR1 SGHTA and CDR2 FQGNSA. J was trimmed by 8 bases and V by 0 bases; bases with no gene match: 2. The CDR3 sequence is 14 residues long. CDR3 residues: CASSLARTGGGYTF. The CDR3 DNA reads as TGTGCCAGCAGCTTAGCGCGGACAGGGGGCGGCTACACCTTC.

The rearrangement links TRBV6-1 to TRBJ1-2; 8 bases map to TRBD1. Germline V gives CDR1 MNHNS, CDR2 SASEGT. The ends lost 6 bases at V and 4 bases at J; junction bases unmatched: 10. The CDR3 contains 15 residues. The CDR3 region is CASRLRAGGGYGYTF. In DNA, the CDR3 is TGTGCCAGCAGGTTGCGCGCAGGGGGCGGCTATGGCTACACCTTC.

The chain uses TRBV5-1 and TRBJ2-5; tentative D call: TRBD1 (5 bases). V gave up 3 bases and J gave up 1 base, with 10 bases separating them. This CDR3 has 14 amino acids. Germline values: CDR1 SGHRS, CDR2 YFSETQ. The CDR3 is CASSSRVAQETQYF. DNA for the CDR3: TGCGCCAGCAGCTCCAGGGTTGCCCAAGAGACCCAGTACTTC.

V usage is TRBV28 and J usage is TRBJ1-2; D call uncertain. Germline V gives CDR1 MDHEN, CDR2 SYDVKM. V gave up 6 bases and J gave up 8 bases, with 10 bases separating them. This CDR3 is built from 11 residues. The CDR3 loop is CASRKLRGYTF. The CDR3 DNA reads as TGTGCCAGCAGGAAACTACGAGGCTACACCTTC.

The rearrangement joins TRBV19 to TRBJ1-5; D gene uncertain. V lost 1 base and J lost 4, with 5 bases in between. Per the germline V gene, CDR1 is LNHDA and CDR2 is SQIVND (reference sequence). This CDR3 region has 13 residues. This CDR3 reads CASSIALNQPQHF. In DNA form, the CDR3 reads TGTGCCAGTAGTATAGCCCTTAATCAGCCCCAGCATTTT.

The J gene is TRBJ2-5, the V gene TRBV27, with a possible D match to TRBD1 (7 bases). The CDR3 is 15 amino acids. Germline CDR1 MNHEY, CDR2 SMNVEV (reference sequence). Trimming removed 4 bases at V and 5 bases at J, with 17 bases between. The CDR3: CASSSSTGRQETQYF. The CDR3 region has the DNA TGTGCCAGCAGTTCCTCGACAGGGAGGCAGGAGACCCAGTACTTC.

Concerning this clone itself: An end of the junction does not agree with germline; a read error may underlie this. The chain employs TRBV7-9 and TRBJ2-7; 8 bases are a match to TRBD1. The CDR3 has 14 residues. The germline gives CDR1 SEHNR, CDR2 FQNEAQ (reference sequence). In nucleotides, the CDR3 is TGTTCCAGCAGCTCGCCCCAGGGGGCTTACGAGCAGTACTTC. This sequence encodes CSSSSPQGAYEQYF.

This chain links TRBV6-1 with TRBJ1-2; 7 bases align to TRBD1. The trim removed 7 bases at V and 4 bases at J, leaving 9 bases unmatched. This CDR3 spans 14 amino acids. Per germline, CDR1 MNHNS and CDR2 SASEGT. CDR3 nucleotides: TGTGCCAGCAACGCAGGACAGGAAGCCTATGGCTACACCTTC. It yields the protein CASNAGQEAYGYTF.

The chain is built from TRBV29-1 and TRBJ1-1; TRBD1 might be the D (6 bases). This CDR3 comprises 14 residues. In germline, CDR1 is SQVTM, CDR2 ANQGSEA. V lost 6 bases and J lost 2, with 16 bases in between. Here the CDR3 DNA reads TGCAGCGTACAGGGCCCCCACTCAAACACTGAAGCTTTCTTT. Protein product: CSVQGPHSNTEAFF.

Here the CDR3 reads CASSPQRAGSNYGYTF. The CDR3 DNA reads as TGTGCCAGCAGCCCCCAGCGGGCAGGGTCTAACTATGGCTACACCTTC. The V and J genes are TRBV7-6 and TRBJ1-2; maybe TRBD1 (5 bases). The V end was cut by 5 bases, the J end by 0 bases, with 16 bases between. The length of the CDR3 is 16 residues. Germline V gene lookup returns CDR1 SGHVS and CDR2 FNYEAQ.

The CDR3 region is CSVVFQEAGELFF. CDR3 bases: TGCAGCGTTGTTTTTCAGGAAGCCGGGGAGCTGTTTTTT. The chain uses TRBV29-1 and TRBJ2-2; D ambiguous. There are 13 residues in the CDR3. V shed 4 bases and J shed 6 bases, with 12 bases lying between them. Germline-derived CDR1 and CDR2 are SQVTM and ANQGSEA.

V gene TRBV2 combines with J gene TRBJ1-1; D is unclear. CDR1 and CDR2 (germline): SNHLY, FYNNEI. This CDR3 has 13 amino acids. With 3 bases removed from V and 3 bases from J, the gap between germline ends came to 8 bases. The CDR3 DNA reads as TGTGCCAGCAGTGACAGTCAACACACTGAAGCTTTCTTT. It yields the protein CASSDSQHTEAFF.

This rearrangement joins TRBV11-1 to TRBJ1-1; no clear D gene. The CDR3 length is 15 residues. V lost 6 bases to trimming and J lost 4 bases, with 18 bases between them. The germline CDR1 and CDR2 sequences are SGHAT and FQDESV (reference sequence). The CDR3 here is CASRPGPGEGTEAFF. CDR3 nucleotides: TGTGCCAGCAGGCCTGGACCCGGGGAGGGCACTGAAGCTTTCTTT.

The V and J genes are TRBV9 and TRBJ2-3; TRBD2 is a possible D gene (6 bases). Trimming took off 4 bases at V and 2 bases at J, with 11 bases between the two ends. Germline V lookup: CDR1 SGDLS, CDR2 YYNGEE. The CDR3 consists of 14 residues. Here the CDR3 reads CASSLTSLTDTQYF. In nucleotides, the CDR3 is TGTGCCAGCAGCTTGACTAGTCTCACAGATACGCAGTATTTT. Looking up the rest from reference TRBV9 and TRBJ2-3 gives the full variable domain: DSGVTQTPKHLITATGQRVTLRCSPRSGDLSVYWYQQSLDQGLQFLIQYYNGEERAKGNILERFSAQQFPDLHSELNLSSLELGDSALYFCASSLTSLTDTQYFGPGTRLTVL.

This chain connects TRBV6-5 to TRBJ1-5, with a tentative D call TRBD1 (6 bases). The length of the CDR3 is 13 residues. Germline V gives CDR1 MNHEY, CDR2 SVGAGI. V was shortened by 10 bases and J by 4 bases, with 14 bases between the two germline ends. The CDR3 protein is CATGGGANQPQHF. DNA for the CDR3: TGTGCCACCGGAGGGGGGGCTAATCAGCCCCAGCATTTT.

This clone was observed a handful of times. This chain's CDR3 is CASSFETNYGYTF. In DNA, the CDR3 is TGTGCCAGCAGCTTCGAGACTAACTATGGCTACACCTTC. The V call is TRBV5-4, the J call TRBJ1-2; no clear D gene. V gave up 2 bases and J gave up 0 bases, with 5 bases separating them. Per the germline V gene, CDR1 is SGHNT and CDR2 is YYREEE (reference sequence). The CDR3 loop spans 13 amino acids.